This T cell receptor beta chain was documented in a study of OX40 agonist ivuxolimab in advanced cancers. The J segment lost 6 bases and the V segment lost 6 bases, leaving 7 bases of the junction unmatched. Germline V gives CDR1 MNHNY, CDR2 SVGAGI (reference sequence). There are 14 residues in the CDR3. Sequencing used immunoSEQ multiplex PCR; TCRdb keeps in-frame clones, though not all of them. The sample includes around 97,000 clones, about four fifths of them seen just once. Prior autoimmune disease or systemic immunosuppression barred patients. This chain connects TRBV6-6 to TRBJ2-3; 9 bases align to TRBD2. The specimen was CD4+ or CD8+ T cells sorted from blood, collected in a trial of the OX40 agonist ivuxolimab. This sequence was found in an adult with an advanced solid tumor such as melanoma, head and neck, liver or kidney cancer. CDR3 residues: CASSLAGGPDTQYF. DNA of the CDR3: TGTGCCAGCAGCCTCGCGGGGGGGCCTGATACGCAGTATTTT.